This T cell receptor beta chain was obtained from a study of T cells in Graves' hyperthyroidism and ophthalmopathy. TCR beta CDR3 sequences were amplified from RNA transcripts. During a first-round RT-PCR of the TCR CDR3, the HTBI primer set was used. TCRdb reanalysed the multiplex PCR reads using MiXCR and keeps one entry per CDR3 protein. The sample carries nearly 600,000 distinct CDR3 sequences, around 14% recorded once. This clonotype was counted many times. Used for diagnoses were clinical symptoms, serum thyroxine and TRAb, thyroid ultrasound and orbital computed tomography. Isolation of PBMCs was performed on around 9.4 ml fresh peripheral blood. The CDR3 length is 15 residues. The V gene end was trimmed by 3 bases and the J gene end by 8 bases; junction bases not matched to a gene: 12.

The rearrangement links TRBV12-3 or TRBV12-4 to TRBJ1-2; 7 positions agree with TRBD1. The sequence derives from a woman aged 18-29 years with Graves' ophthalmopathy. The specimen was blood. The CDR3, as DNA: TGTGCCAGCAGTTTGACAGGGTCGGATCCATGGGGCTACACCTTC. Translated: CASSLTGSDPWGYTF.